A selection of T cell receptor beta chains follows, all from one sample in a study of cytomegalovirus exposure and HLA in healthy donors. The data were produced by immunoSEQ multiplex PCR, yet TCRdb's version contains in-frame clones alone and is incomplete. The data contain around 100,000 clones, 50% to 65% of them singletons. The specimen was PBMCs. The receptors shown here come from a man aged 25 to 40 in good health and CMV-seropositive. CDR3s include the opening cysteine and the closing phenylalanine or tryptophan. The order of the fields is J gene, D gene, V gene, clone size, CDR3 protein. The D gene is left open where the match is weak. Size tells how often a clone was seen (once, few, many) or the class of an expanded clone, and some rows leave it out.

j_gene: TRBJ1-1
d_gene: TRBD1
v_gene: TRBV27
abundance: .
CDR3aa: CASSFDRGYLNTEAFF

j_gene: TRBJ2-3
d_gene: .
v_gene: TRBV2
abundance: .
CDR3aa: CASSPRIRDTQYF

j_gene: TRBJ2-2
d_gene: .
v_gene: TRBV18
abundance: .
CDR3aa: CASSPPWANTGELFF

j_gene: TRBJ2-2
d_gene: TRBD2
v_gene: TRBV7-9
abundance: once
CDR3aa: CASSLGGGAGELFF

j_gene: TRBJ1-6
d_gene: .
v_gene: TRBV30
abundance: .
CDR3aa: CAWSVHRSNSPLHF

j_gene: TRBJ1-3
d_gene: TRBD1
v_gene: TRBV2
abundance: .
CDR3aa: CASEGRGRGNTIYF

j_gene: TRBJ2-7
d_gene: .
v_gene: TRBV5-4
abundance: once
CDR3aa: CASSGAGEEQYF

j_gene: TRBJ2-1
d_gene: TRBD1
v_gene: TRBV7-7
abundance: once
CDR3aa: CASSSSNRGTEQFF

j_gene: TRBJ2-1
d_gene: TRBD1
v_gene: TRBV13
abundance: .
CDR3aa: CASSLASGQAYNEQFF

j_gene: TRBJ1-1
d_gene: .
v_gene: TRBV7-9
abundance: .
CDR3aa: CASSLVNLGGTEAFF

j_gene: TRBJ2-7
d_gene: .
v_gene: TRBV6-6
abundance: .
CDR3aa: CASSYEPTSSYEQYF

j_gene: TRBJ1-2
d_gene: .
v_gene: TRBV11-2
abundance: few
CDR3aa: CASSSLYAVGYTF

j_gene: TRBJ1-4
d_gene: TRBD1
v_gene: TRBV6-5
abundance: .
CDR3aa: CASRIGTGANEKLFF

j_gene: TRBJ2-2
d_gene: TRBD1
v_gene: TRBV7-9
abundance: .
CDR3aa: CASSFSGQGTGELFF

j_gene: TRBJ1-1
d_gene: .
v_gene: TRBV14
abundance: .
CDR3aa: CASSRTDLMNTEAFF

j_gene: TRBJ2-5
d_gene: .
v_gene: TRBV5-6
abundance: once
CDR3aa: CASSLEASKETQYF

j_gene: TRBJ2-3
d_gene: TRBD2
v_gene: TRBV4-2
abundance: .
CDR3aa: CASSHQARLAGGYTDTQYF

j_gene: TRBJ1-4
d_gene: TRBD1
v_gene: TRBV5-4
abundance: .
CDR3aa: CASSLDTGVEKLFF

j_gene: TRBJ1-1
d_gene: .
v_gene: TRBV5-1
abundance: few
CDR3aa: CASSLTGDTEAFF

j_gene: TRBJ1-2
d_gene: .
v_gene: TRBV7-9
abundance: once
CDR3aa: CASNLKAGSGYTF

j_gene: TRBJ2-7
d_gene: TRBD1
v_gene: TRBV27
abundance: .
CDR3aa: CASSMTGTYEQYF

j_gene: TRBJ2-3
d_gene: TRBD2
v_gene: TRBV4-1
abundance: .
CDR3aa: CASSQEASGGGTQYF

j_gene: TRBJ2-3
d_gene: .
v_gene: TRBV7-2
abundance: .
CDR3aa: CASSLPLADTQYF

j_gene: TRBJ2-5
d_gene: TRBD2
v_gene: TRBV13
abundance: .
CDR3aa: CASSRLAEETQYF

j_gene: TRBJ2-1
d_gene: TRBD1
v_gene: TRBV7-6
abundance: .
CDR3aa: CASSLADRGKQFF

j_gene: TRBJ1-2
d_gene: .
v_gene: TRBV7-9
abundance: .
CDR3aa: CASAPSGYGYTF

j_gene: TRBJ1-1
d_gene: .
v_gene: TRBV7-6
abundance: .
CDR3aa: CASSLAVQGAEAFF

j_gene: TRBJ1-2
d_gene: .
v_gene: TRBV9
abundance: .
CDR3aa: CASSVTGIDYGYTF

j_gene: TRBJ1-5
d_gene: .
v_gene: TRBV9
abundance: few
CDR3aa: CASIPLGGLGQPQHF

j_gene: TRBJ1-6
d_gene: .
v_gene: TRBV7-2
abundance: few
CDR3aa: CASRTPLGTPLHF

j_gene: TRBJ1-1
d_gene: .
v_gene: TRBV7-9
abundance: .
CDR3aa: CASSLGEVMNTEAFF